This T cell receptor beta chain was documented in a study of post-analysis software for immune sequencing data. Study findings and constraints: Normalized Chao1 diversity was significantly lower in multiple sclerosis patients than in controls. Patients had higher frequencies than controls of roughly 5 TRBV segments, including TRBV5-6, TRBV5-1 and TRBV20-1.

Germline V gives CDR1 DFQATT, CDR2 SNEGSKA (reference sequence). The length of the CDR3 is 15 residues. V dropped 6 bases and J dropped 5; count of bases not matched to a gene: 7. Included in the TCR beta cDNA libraries were unique molecular identifiers. The yield from roughly 1 to 10 million T cells was 500,000 or so cDNA molecules in total. One entry per CDR3 protein results from TCRdb running MiXCR on the PCR reads. The sample yields hundreds of thousands of distinct CDR3 sequences, 36% seen once. A remark on this clonotype: Its target is not known.

Material: blood. The clonotype was recovered from a girl between 5 and 17 years old with multiple sclerosis. J is TRBJ2-3 and V is TRBV20-1; 14 bases are shared with TRBD2. The DNA of the CDR3 is TGCAGTGCAACGGGACTAGCGGGAGTCGTAGATACGCAGTATTTT. Its translation is CSATGLAGVVDTQYF.